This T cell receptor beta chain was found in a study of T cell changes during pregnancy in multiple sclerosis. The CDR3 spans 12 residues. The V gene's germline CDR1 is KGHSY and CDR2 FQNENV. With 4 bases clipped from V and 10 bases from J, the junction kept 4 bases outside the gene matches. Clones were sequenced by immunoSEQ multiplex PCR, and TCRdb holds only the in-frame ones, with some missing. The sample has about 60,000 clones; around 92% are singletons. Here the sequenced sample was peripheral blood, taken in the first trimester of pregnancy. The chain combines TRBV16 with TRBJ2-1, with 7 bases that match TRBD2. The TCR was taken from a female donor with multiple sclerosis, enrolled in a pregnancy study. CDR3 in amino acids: CASSPGRGEQFF. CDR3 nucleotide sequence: TGTGCCAGCAGCCCCGGGCGGGGGGAGCAGTTCTTC.